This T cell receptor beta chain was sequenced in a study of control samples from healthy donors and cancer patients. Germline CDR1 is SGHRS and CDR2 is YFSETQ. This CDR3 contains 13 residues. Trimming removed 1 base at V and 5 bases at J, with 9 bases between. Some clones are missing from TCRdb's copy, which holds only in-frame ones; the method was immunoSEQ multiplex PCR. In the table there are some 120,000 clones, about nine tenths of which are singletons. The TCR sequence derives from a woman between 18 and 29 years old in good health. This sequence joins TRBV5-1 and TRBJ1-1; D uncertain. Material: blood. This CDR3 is CASSLWVGTEAFF. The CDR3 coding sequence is TGCGCCAGCAGCTTGTGGGTAGGGACTGAAGCTTTCTTT. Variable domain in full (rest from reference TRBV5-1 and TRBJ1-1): KAGVTQTPRYLIKTRGQQVTLSCSPISGHRSVSWYQQTPGQGLQFLFEYFSETQRNKGNFPGRFSGRQFSNSRSEMNVSTLELGDSALYLCASSLWVGTEAFFGQGTRLTVV.